This T cell receptor beta chain appears in the sequencing data of a study of cytomegalovirus exposure and HLA in healthy donors. The CDR3 spans 11 residues. Germline CDR1 SQVTM, CDR2 ANQGSEA. Trimming removed 2 bases at V and 13 bases at J, with 14 bases between. On this clone: Its antigen is unidentified.

Profiled with immunoSEQ multiplex PCR; TCRdb holds only in-frame clones, not every one. The sample yields 100,000 to 150,000 clones, about 88% seen once. Findings of the study overall: In vitro testing confirmed a few CMV-associated chains as specific for CMV antigens.

The source material was PBMCs. The origin of this receptor is a woman in her late teens or twenties in good health and CMV-seronegative. The V call is TRBV29-1, the J call TRBJ2-5; possibly TRBD1 for D (6 bases). The chain's CDR3 is CSVESRGFVYF. DNA of the CDR3: TGCAGCGTTGAATCCAGGGGTTTTGTGTACTTC.